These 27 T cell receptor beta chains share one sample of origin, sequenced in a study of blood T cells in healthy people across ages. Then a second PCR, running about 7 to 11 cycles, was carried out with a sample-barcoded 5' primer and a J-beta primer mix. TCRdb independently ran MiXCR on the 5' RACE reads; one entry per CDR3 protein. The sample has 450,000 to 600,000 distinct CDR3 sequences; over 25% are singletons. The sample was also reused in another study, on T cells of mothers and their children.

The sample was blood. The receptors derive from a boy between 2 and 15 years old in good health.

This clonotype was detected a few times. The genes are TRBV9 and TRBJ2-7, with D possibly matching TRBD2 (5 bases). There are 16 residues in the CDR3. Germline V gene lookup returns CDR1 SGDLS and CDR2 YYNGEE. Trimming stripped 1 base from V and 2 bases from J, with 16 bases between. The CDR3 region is CASSVSLEAGAYEQYF. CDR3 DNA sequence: TGTGCCAGCAGCGTATCCTTAGAAGCCGGGGCCTACGAGCAGTACTTC.

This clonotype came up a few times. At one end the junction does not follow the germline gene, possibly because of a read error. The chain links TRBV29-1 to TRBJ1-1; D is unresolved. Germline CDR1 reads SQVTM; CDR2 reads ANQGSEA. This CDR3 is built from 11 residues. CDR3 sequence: CSVERNTEALF. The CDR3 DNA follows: TGCAGCGTTGAAAGGAACACTGAAGCTCTCTTT.

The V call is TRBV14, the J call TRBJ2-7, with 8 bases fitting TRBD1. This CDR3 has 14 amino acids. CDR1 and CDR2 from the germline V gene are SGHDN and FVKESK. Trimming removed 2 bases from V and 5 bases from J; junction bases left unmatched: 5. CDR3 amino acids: CASSQRTGSHEQYF. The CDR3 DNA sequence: TGTGCCAGCAGCCAAAGGACAGGGTCCCACGAGCAGTACTTC.

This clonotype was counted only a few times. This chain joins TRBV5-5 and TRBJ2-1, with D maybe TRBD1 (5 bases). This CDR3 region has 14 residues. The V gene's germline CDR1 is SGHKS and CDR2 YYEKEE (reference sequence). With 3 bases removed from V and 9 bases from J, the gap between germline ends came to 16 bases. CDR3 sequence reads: CASSSYIGAGEQFF. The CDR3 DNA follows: TGTGCCAGCAGCTCCTACATTGGGGCCGGTGAGCAGTTCTTC.

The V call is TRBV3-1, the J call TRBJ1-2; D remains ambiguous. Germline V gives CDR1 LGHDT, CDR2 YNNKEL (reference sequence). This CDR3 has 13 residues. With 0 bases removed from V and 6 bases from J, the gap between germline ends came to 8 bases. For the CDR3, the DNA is TGTGCCAGCAGCCAAGAAAAGGGAAATGGCTACACCTTC. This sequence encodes CASSQEKGNGYTF.

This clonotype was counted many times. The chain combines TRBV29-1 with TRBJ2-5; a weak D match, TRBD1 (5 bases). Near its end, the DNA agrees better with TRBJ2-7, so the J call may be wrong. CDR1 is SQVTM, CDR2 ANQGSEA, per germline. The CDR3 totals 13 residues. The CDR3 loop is CSVELQGPYEQYF. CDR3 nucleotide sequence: TGCAGCGTTGAACTCCAGGGCCCCTACGAGCAGTACTTC.

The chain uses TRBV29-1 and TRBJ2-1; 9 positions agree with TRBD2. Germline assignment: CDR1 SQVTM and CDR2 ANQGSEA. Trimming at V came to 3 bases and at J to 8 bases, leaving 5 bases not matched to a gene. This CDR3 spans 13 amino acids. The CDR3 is CSVDLAGSDEQFF. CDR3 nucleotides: TGCAGCGTTGATCTAGCGGGATCCGATGAGCAGTTCTTC.

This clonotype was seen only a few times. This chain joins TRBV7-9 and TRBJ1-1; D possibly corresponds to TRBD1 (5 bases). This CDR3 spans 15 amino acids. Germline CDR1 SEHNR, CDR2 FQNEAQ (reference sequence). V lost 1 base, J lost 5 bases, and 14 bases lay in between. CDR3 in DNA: TGTGCCAGCAGCTTAGGGCCCTCAGGGCGGACTGAAGCTTTCTTT. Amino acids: CASSLGPSGRTEAFF.

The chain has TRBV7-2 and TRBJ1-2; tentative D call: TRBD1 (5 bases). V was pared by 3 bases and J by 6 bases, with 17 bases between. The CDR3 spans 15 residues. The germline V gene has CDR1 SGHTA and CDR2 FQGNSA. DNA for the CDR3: TGTGCCAGCAGCTTCGACGGGACCGGGTCGGATGGCTACACCTTC. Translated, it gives CASSFDGTGSDGYTF.

The CDR3 loop reads CSVEDRFSYGYTF. As DNA, the CDR3 is TGCAGCGTTGAGGACAGATTCTCCTATGGCTACACCTTC. The chain couples TRBV29-1 to TRBJ1-2; D might be TRBD1 (6 bases). V lost 3 bases, J lost 4 bases, and 12 bases lay in between. The CDR3 has 13 amino acids. CDR1 is SQVTM, CDR2 ANQGSEA, per germline.

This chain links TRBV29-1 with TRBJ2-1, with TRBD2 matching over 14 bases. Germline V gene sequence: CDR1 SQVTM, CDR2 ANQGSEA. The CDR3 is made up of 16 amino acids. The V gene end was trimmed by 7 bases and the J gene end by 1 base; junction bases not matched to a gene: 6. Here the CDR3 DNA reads TGCAGCGCTATGGGACTAGCGGGGGTTTCCTACAATGAGCAGTTCTTC. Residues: CSAMGLAGVSYNEQFF.

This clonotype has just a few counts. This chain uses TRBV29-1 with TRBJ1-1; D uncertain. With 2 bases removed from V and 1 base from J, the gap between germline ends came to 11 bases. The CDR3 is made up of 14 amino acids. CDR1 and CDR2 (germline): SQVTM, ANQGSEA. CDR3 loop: CSVEPRHSNTEAFF. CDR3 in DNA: TGCAGCGTTGAACCGCGACACTCGAACACTGAAGCTTTCTTT.

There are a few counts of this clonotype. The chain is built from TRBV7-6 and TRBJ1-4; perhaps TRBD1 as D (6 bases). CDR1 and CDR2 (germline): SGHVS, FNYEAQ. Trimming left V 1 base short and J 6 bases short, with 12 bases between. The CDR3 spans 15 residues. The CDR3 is CASSLEWGHDEKLFF. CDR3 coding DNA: TGTGCCAGCAGCTTAGAATGGGGGCACGATGAAAAACTGTTTTTT.

CDR3 coding DNA: TGTGCCAGCAGCCAAGCGGCTAAGGGAGGCTACACCTTC. Translating gives CASSQAAKGGYTF. The chain links TRBV3-1 to TRBJ1-2; D is unclear. This CDR3 has 13 residues. Trimming removed 1 base from V and 8 bases from J, with 11 bases in between. Germline loops: CDR1 LGHDT, CDR2 YNNKEL (reference sequence).

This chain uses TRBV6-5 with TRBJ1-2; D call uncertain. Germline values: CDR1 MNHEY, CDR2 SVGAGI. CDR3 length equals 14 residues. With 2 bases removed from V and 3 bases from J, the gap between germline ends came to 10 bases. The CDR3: CASSYVGADYGYTF. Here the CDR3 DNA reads TGTGCCAGCAGTTACGTGGGCGCGGACTATGGCTACACCTTC.

The CDR3 region has the DNA TGCAGCGTTGACTGGGGGGCCGGAGAGACCCAGTACTTC. This translates into CSVDWGAGETQYF. The chain combines TRBV29-1 with TRBJ2-5; D may be TRBD1 or TRBD2 (6 bases each). CDR1 and CDR2 (germline): SQVTM, ANQGSEA. This CDR3 comprises 13 residues. The germline V and J ends were trimmed by 3 bases and 4 bases, with 12 bases remaining between them. Using reference TRBV29-1 and TRBJ2-5 for the parts outside the CDR3, the full variable domain is SAVISQKPSRDICQRGTSLTIQCQVDSQVTMMFWYRQQPGQSLTLIATANQGSEATYESGFVIDKFPISRPNLTFSTLTVSNMSPEDSSIYLCSVDWGAGETQYFGPGTRLLVL.

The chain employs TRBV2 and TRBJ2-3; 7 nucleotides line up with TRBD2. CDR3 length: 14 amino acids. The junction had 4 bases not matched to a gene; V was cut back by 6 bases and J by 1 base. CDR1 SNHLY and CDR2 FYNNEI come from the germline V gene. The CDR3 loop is CASSGGRGTDTQYF. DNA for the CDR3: TGTGCCAGCAGCGGAGGGAGGGGCACAGATACGCAGTATTTT.

The CDR3 loop is CAWSPGLAAGELFF. In DNA form, the CDR3 reads TGTGCCTGGAGTCCGGGACTAGCGGCCGGGGAGCTGTTTTTT. The chain employs TRBV30 and TRBJ2-2, with 11 bases lining up with TRBD2. Trimming removed 2 bases from V and 6 bases from J; junction bases left unmatched: 2. Germline values: CDR1 GTSNPN, CDR2 SVGIG (reference sequence). The CDR3 runs 14 residues.

As DNA, the CDR3 is TGTGCCAGCATGCCTAGCAGATTGAACACTGAAGCTTTCTTT. This sequence encodes CASMPSRLNTEAFF. The genes are TRBV27 and TRBJ1-1, with D unclear. The CDR3 loop spans 14 amino acids. V dropped 7 bases and J dropped 0 bases, with 12 bases sitting between them. In germline, CDR1 is MNHEY, CDR2 SMNVEV (reference sequence).

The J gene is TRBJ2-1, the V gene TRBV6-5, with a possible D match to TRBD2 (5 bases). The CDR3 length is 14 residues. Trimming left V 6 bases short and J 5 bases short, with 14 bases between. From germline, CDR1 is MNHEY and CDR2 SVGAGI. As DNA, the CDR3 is TGTGCCAGCAGCCGCGGCACTAGGAACAATGAGCAGTTCTTC. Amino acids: CASSRGTRNNEQFF.

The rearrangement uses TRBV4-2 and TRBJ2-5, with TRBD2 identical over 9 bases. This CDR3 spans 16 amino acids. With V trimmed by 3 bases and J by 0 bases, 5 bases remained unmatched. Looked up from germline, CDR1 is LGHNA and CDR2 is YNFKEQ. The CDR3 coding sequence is TGTGCCAGCAGCCAGGTAGCGGGGGTCTACCAAGAGACCCAGTACTTC. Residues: CASSQVAGVYQETQYF.

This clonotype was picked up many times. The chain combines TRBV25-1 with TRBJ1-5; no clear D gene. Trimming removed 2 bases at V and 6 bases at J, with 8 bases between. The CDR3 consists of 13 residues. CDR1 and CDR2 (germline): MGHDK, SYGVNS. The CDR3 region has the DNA TGTGCCAGCAGTGAACTGGTGGGTCAGCCCCAGCATTTT. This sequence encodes CASSELVGQPQHF.

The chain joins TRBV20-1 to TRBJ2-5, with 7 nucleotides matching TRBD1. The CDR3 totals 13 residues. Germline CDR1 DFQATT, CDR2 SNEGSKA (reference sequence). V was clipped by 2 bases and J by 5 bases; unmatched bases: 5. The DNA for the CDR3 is TGCAGTGCTAGAACAACAGGGGTGGAGACCCAGTACTTC. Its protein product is CSARTTGVETQYF.

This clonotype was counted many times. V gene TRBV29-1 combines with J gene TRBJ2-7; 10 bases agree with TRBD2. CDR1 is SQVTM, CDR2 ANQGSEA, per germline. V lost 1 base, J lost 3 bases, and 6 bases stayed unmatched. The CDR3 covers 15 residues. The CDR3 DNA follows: TGCAGCGTTGAAGGACCAACTAGCGGGGACTACGAGCAGTACTTC. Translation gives CSVEGPTSGDYEQYF.

The CDR3 loop reads CASSLPSPGLEQPQHF. For the CDR3, the DNA is TGTGCCAGCAGCTTACCCTCGCCCGGGCTAGAGCAGCCCCAGCATTTT. J is TRBJ1-5 and V is TRBV6-6; D unclear. The V end lost 6 bases, the J end lost 7 bases, and 22 bases lay between the germline ends. The CDR3 has 16 residues. CDR1 and CDR2 (germline): MNHNY, SVGAGI (reference sequence).

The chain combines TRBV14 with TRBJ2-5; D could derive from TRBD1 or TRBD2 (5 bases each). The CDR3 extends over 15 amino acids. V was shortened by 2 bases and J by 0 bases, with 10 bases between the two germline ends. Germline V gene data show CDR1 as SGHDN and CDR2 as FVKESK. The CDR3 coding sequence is TGTGCCAGCAGCCAACTAGGGACGTACCAAGAGACCCAGTACTTC. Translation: CASSQLGTYQETQYF. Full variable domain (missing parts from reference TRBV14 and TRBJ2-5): EAGVTQFPSHSVIEKGQTVTLRCDPISGHDNLYWYRRVMGKEIKFLLHFVKESKQDESGMPNNRFLAERTGGTYSTLKVQPAELEDSGVYFCASSQLGTYQETQYFGPGTRLLVL.

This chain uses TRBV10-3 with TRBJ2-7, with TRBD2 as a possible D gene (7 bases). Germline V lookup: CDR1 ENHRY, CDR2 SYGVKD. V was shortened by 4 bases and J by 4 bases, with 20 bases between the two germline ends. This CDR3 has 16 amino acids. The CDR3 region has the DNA TGTGCCATCAGTGGGGAGTTGCGGGGGCAGAGGTACGAGCAGTACTTC. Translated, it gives CAISGELRGQRYEQYF.